This T cell receptor beta chain originates from a study of radiation and T cells in renal cell carcinoma. The V and J ends lost 3 bases and 4 bases respectively, with 12 bases between them. Per the germline V gene, CDR1 is SQVTM and CDR2 is ANQGSEA. CDR3 length: 13 residues. Findings and limits, study-wide: From baseline, blood top tumor clonotypes peaked at 2 weeks post-radiation.

Stated time point: baseline pretreatment blood. Treatment reported: 15 Gy SBRT to primary tumor, nephrectomy 4 weeks later. Notes on this clone: Its antigen is still unknown.

Method: immunoSEQ multiplex PCR; TCRdb's copy keeps in-frame clones and lacks some. Counted here are about 140,000 clones, approximately 87% occurring once; the ten biggest clones make up approximately 22%. Sequenced material: blood, taken from a patient whose treatment included radiotherapy and nephrectomy. The V and J genes are TRBV29-1 and TRBJ2-5, with D tentatively TRBD1 (6 bases). The clonotype originates from a woman aged 45-60 years with renal cell carcinoma. The CDR3 loop is CSVEWDNGETQYF. The CDR3 bases are TGCAGCGTTGAGTGGGACAATGGAGAGACCCAGTACTTC.